This TCR beta chain was found in a study of T cells in Graves' hyperthyroidism and ophthalmopathy. It was RNA transcripts that yielded the amplified TCR beta CDR3 regions. In the first-round RT-PCR of the TCR CDR3, the HTBI primer set was used. TCRdb reanalysed the multiplex PCR reads using MiXCR and keeps one entry per CDR3 protein. The sample holds 750,000 to 950,000 distinct CDR3 sequences, roughly 37% seen once. Comment on this clonotype: The antigen remains unidentified.

Whole-study results and caveats: Stable hyperthyroidism and ophthalmopathy were separated using 13 V-J signatures.

Germline values: CDR1 LNHDA, CDR2 SQIVND (reference sequence). V lost 7 bases and J 7 bases, leaving 16 bases between the germline ends. The CDR3 consists of 14 residues. Patients were aged 18 to 65, had disease duration under 2 months, and had newly diagnosed hyperthyroidism. The sequence derives from a man aged 18 to 30 with Graves' hyperthyroidism. V gene TRBV19 combines with J gene TRBJ2-2, with D tentatively TRBD1 (6 bases). Sequenced: blood. In nucleotides, the CDR3 is TGTGCCAGTACTCGGTGGCAGGGGCTCGGGGAGCTGTTTTTT. Protein product: CASTRWQGLGELFF.